The 3 T cell receptor beta chains presented below share a single source sample, sequenced in a study of cytomegalovirus exposure and HLA in healthy donors (dated by TCRdb to about 2017). The method behind the library was the immunoSEQ multiplex PCR assay. For the multiplex PCR, a mixture combining 60 forward primers for TCR Vbeta segments and 13 reverse primers for TCR Jbeta segments was used. Imported from immuneACCESS, the table was reduced by TCRdb to in-frame sequences with V and J called. These copies leave out some clones; in studies compared against another copy, an unresolved V gene accounts for under half, and the cause of the remainder is not known. This sample gives about 160,000 clones in total; approximately 80% of them show up just once. Together, the top ten hold about 4.5% of the sample. Sample: PBMCs. These receptors all come from a man aged 35-49 years in good health and CMV-seronegative.

Only a few counts were recorded for this clone. V and J are TRBV19 and TRBJ2-2; possibly TRBD1 for D (6 bases). Germline lookup yields CDR1 LNHDA and CDR2 SQIVND (reference sequence). V was clipped by 6 bases and J by 6 bases, with 20 bases between them. The CDR3 has 16 residues. CDR3 sequence: CASRRTGTAVAGELFF. For the CDR3, the DNA is TGTGCCAGTAGACGTACAGGGACGGCGGTAGCCGGGGAGCTGTTTTTT.

V usage is TRBV30 and J usage is TRBJ1-2; D is undetermined. The V and J ends lost 1 base and 2 bases respectively, with 11 bases between them. Germline lookup yields CDR1 GTSNPN and CDR2 SVGIG (reference sequence). CDR3 size: 14 residues. The CDR3 sequence is CAWSGALLNYGYTF. CDR3 in DNA: TGTGCCTGGAGTGGGGCCCTCTTAAACTATGGCTACACCTTC.

The chain employs TRBV14 and TRBJ2-2, with TRBD1 matching over 7 bases. The J segment lost 6 bases and the V segment lost 4 bases, leaving 2 bases of the junction unmatched. The CDR3 runs to 13 residues. Germline V gene sequence: CDR1 SGHDN, CDR2 FVKESK. The CDR3 loop is CASSLDRAGELFF. CDR3 sequence (DNA): TGTGCCAGCAGCCTCGACAGGGCCGGGGAGCTGTTTTTT.